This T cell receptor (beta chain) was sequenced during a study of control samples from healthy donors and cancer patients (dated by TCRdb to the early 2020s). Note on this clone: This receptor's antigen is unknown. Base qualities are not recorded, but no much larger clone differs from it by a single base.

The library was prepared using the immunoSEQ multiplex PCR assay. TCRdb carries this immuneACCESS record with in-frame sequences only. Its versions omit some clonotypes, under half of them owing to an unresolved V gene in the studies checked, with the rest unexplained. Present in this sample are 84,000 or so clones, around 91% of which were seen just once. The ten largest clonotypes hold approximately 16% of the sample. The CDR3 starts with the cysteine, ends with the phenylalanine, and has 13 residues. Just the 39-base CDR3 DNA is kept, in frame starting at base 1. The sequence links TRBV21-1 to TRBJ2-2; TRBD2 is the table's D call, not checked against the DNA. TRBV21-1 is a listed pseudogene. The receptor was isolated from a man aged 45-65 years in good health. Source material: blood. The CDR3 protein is CASSKESTGELFF. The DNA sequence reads TGTGCCAGCAGCAAAGAGAGCACCGGGGAGCTGTTTTTT.